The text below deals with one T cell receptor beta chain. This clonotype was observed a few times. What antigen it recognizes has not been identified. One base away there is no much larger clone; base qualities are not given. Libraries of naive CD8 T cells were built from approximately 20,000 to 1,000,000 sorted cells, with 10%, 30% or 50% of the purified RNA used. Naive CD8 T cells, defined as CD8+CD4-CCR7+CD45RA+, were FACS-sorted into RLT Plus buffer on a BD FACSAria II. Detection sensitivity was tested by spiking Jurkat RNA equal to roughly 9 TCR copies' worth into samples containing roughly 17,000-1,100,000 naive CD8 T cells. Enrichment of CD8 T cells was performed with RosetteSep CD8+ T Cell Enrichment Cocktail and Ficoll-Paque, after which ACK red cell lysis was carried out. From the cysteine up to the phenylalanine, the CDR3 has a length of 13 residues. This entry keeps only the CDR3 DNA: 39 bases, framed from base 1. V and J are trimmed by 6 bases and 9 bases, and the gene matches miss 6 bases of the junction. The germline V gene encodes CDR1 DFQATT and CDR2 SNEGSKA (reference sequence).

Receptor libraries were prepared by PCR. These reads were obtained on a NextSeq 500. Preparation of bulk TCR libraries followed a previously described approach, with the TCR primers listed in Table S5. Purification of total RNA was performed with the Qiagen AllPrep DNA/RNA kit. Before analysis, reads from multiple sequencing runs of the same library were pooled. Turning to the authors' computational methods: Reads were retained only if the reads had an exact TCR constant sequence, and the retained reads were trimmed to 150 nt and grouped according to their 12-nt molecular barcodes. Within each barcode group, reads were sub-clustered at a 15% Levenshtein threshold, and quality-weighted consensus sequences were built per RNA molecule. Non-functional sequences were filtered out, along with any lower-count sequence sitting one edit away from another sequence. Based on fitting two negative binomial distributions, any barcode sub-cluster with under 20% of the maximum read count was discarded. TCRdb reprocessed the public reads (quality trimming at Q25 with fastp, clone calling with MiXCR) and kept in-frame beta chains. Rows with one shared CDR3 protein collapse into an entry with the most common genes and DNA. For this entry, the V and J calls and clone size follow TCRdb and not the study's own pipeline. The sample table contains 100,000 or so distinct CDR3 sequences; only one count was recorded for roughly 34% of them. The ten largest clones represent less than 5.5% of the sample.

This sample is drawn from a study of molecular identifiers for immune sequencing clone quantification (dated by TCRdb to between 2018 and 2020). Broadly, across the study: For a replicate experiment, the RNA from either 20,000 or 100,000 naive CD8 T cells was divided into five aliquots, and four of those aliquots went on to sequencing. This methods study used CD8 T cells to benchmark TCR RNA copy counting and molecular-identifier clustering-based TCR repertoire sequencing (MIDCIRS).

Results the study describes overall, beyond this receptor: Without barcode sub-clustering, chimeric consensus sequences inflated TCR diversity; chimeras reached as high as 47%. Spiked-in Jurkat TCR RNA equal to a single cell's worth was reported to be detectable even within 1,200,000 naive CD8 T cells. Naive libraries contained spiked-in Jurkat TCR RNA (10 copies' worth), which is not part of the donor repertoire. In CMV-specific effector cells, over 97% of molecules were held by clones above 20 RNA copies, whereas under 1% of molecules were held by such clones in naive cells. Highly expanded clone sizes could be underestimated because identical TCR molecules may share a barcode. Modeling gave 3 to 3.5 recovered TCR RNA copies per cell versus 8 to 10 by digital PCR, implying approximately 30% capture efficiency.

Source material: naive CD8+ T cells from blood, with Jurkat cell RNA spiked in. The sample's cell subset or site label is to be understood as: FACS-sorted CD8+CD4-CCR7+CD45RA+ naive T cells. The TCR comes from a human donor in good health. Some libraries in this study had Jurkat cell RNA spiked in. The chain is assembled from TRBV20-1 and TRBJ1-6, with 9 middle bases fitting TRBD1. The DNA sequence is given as TGCAGTGCCAAGGACAGGGGAAGTTCACCCCTCCACTTT. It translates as CSAKDRGSSPLHF.